The TCR beta chain described here comes from a study of vaccination effects on CD4 cells after COVID-19. Background on the study: The cohort was immunized with two doses of either the BNT162b2 or mRNA-1273 vaccine.

On this clone: No antigen is known for it.

The study, taken as a whole, reports: Among infection- and vaccine-induced clones, marked clonal contraction occurred late after vaccination. Researchers report that only 1 of 255 vaccine-induced clones in healthy vaccinees cross-reacted with common cold coronaviruses.

Sequenced by immunoSEQ multiplex PCR; TCRdb stores in-frame clones only, minus some. The sample holds tens of thousands of clones; roughly 75% are singletons and the top ten take roughly a fifth. Sequencing followed a ViraFEST assay step that expanded antigen-specific CD4+ T cells with viral peptide pools. Isolating CD4+ T cells followed approximately nine days of culture. Vaccinated recipients, who were negative for nucleocapsid antibodies, had no history of SARS-CoV-2 infection. Culturing of 1.5 million to 2.5 million PBMC per well took place with roughly 10 IU/ml IL-2 and 9.5 to 10 ug/ml peptides. Trimming shortened V by 5 bases and J by 3 bases, and 13 bases separated the two germline ends. The CDR3 has 15 residues. Germline V gene lookup returns CDR1 SGHAT and CDR2 FQNNGV.

The sequencing here drew on CD4+ T cells from PBMCs cultured with HCoV-NL63 spike peptides, taken before COVID-19 vaccination. The rearrangement joins TRBV11-2 to TRBJ1-4; D might be TRBD1 (6 bases). The origin of this receptor is a human donor who received a COVID-19 vaccine. In nucleotides, the CDR3 is TGTGCCAGCAGCCCCCAGACAGGACCTAATGAAAAACTGTTTTTT. Its protein is CASSPQTGPNEKLFF.